These 19 T cell receptor beta chains originate from one sample sequenced in a study of T cells in Graves' hyperthyroidism and ophthalmopathy. Amplification yielded TCR beta CDR3 regions, with RNA transcripts as the source. First-round RT-PCR with HTBI primers amplified the TCR CDR3 region. TCRdb re-analysed the multiplex PCR reads in MiXCR, keeping a single row per CDR3 protein. The table has roughly 630,000 distinct CDR3 sequences, approximately 14% seen once. Sequenced material: blood. These receptor sequences come from a woman in her 30s with Graves' hyperthyroidism.

This clonotype showed up many times. This chain connects TRBV20-1 to TRBJ1-1; D unclear. Germline V gives CDR1 DFQATT, CDR2 SNEGSKA (reference sequence). The V end was cut by 5 bases, the J end by 2 bases, with 9 bases between. The CDR3 totals 12 residues. This chain's CDR3 is CSAARGNTEAFF. The CDR3 nucleotides are TGCAGTGCTGCACGGGGAAACACTGAAGCTTTCTTT.

In its sample, this clonotype was seen a few times. The J gene is TRBJ2-3, the V gene TRBV18, with a possible D match to TRBD2 (6 bases). CDR1 is KGHSH and CDR2 is LQKENI in the germline V gene. The CDR3 spans 15 residues. The V end lost 2 bases, the J end lost 2 bases, and 11 bases lay between the germline ends. The CDR3 DNA is TGTGCCAGCTCACCAGGGGACTGGCTCACAGATACGCAGTATTTT. This translates into CASSPGDWLTDTQYF.

The V call is TRBV4-1, the J call TRBJ2-3; D gene unclear. V was clipped by 8 bases and J by 2 bases, with 14 bases between them. The germline gives CDR1 MGHRA, CDR2 YSYEKL. This CDR3 is 14 amino acids long. The CDR3 reads CASAPGLFTDTQYF. Written as DNA, the CDR3 is TGCGCCAGCGCTCCGGGTCTCTTCACAGATACGCAGTATTTT.

The chain carries TRBV5-4 and TRBJ2-1; D is perhaps TRBD2 (6 bases). Trimming shortened V by 0 bases and J by 4 bases, and 8 bases separated the two germline ends. Germline V gene lookup returns CDR1 SGHNT and CDR2 YYREEE (reference sequence). The CDR3 totals 14 residues. The CDR3 region is CASSLESGYNEQFF. CDR3 coding DNA: TGTGCCAGCAGCTTGGAAAGCGGGTACAATGAGCAGTTCTTC.

The chain has TRBV7-3 and TRBJ2-2; no clear D gene. CDR1 is SGHTA and CDR2 is FQGTGA in the germline V gene. Trimming cost V 1 base and J 6 bases, with 15 bases left between them. The CDR3 extends over 16 amino acids. CDR3 in amino acids: CASSLRAGSGAGELFF. The CDR3 region has the DNA TGTGCCAGCAGCTTAAGGGCTGGTAGTGGGGCCGGGGAGCTGTTTTTT.

This clonotype was counted between two and nine times. The chain combines TRBV20-1 with TRBJ2-7; D is unresolved. Between the trimmed V and J ends, which lost 6 bases and 6 bases, there was a span of 12 bases. Germline CDR1 reads DFQATT; CDR2 reads SNEGSKA (reference sequence). CDR3 length: 11 amino acids. The CDR3 is CSASSTREQYF. DNA for the CDR3: TGCAGTGCCTCTTCGACCCGCGAGCAGTACTTC.

The sample holds a few counts of this clonotype. The chain has TRBV9 and TRBJ2-3; TRBD2 agrees at 11 bases. Germline V lookup: CDR1 SGDLS, CDR2 YYNGEE. With 3 bases clipped from V and 5 bases from J, the junction kept 8 bases outside the gene matches. The CDR3 spans 16 residues. The CDR3 sequence: CASSGRLAGLVDTQYF. The CDR3 coding sequence is TGTGCCAGCAGCGGACGACTAGCGGGACTGGTAGATACGCAGTATTTT. The full variable domain, in which reference TRBV9 and TRBJ2-3 provide the parts outside the CDR3, is DSGVTQTPKHLITATGQRVTLRCSPRSGDLSVYWYQQSLDQGLQFLIQYYNGEERAKGNILERFSAQQFPDLHSELNLSSLELGDSALYFCASSGRLAGLVDTQYFGPGTRLTVL.

The rearrangement joins TRBV27 to TRBJ2-7; a possible D gene is TRBD1 (5 bases). Germline CDR1 and CDR2: MNHEY and SMNVEV (reference sequence). Trimming pared 6 bases from V and 1 base from J, leaving 16 bases between. The CDR3 spans 15 residues. CDR3 nucleotides: TGTGCCAGCAGGAGACAGCACTCGGAGTCCTACGAGCAGTACTTC. Its translation is CASRRQHSESYEQYF.

The sample holds many counts of this clonotype. The gene calls are TRBV20-1 and TRBJ2-1, with TRBD2 matching over 7 bases. Germline assignment: CDR1 DFQATT and CDR2 SNEGSKA (reference sequence). V lost 8 bases, J lost 0 bases, and 4 bases stayed unmatched. The CDR3 sequence is 13 residues long. The DNA for the CDR3 is TGCAGTATGGGGGACTACTCCTACAATGAGCAGTTCTTC. Amino acid sequence: CSMGDYSYNEQFF.

The J gene is TRBJ1-4, the V gene TRBV28; perhaps TRBD1 as D (6 bases). V lost 6 bases to trimming and J lost 5 bases, with 16 bases between them. Germline lookup yields CDR1 MDHEN and CDR2 SYDVKM. The CDR3 runs 15 residues. CDR3 region: CASRDGGGENEKLFF. In DNA form, the CDR3 reads TGTGCCAGCAGAGATGGAGGGGGGGAAAATGAAAAACTGTTTTTT.

This clonotype was seen only a few times. At one boundary the junction diverges from the germline segment, which might be a read error. The chain uses TRBV12-3 or TRBV12-4 and TRBJ2-7; 7 positions match TRBD2. The CDR3 totals 13 residues. The CDR3 reads CAGSFQLATEQYF. The DNA of the CDR3 is TGTGCCGGCAGTTTTCAACTAGCGACAGAGCAGTACTTC.

This clonotype has ten or more counts. The CDR3 sequence: CASSYSRLAAQETQYF. CDR3 sequence (DNA): TGTGCCAGCAGTTACTCCAGACTAGCGGCCCAAGAGACCCAGTACTTC. The V gene is TRBV6-5, the J gene TRBJ2-5, with TRBD2 matching 9 bases. This CDR3 comprises 16 residues. Germline CDR1 reads MNHEY; CDR2 reads SVGAGI. Germline trimming cut 0 bases from V and 1 base from J; bases unmatched to any gene: 3.

This clonotype has a count of ten or more. DNA for the CDR3: TGTGCCAGCAGCTTCTCGGGAGACCGGGCAGATACGCAGTATTTT. It yields the protein CASSFSGDRADTQYF. This chain joins TRBV7-2 and TRBJ2-3, with D possibly being TRBD2 (6 bases). This CDR3 comprises 15 residues. In germline, CDR1 is SGHTA, CDR2 FQGNSA. The ends were cut back, 3 bases at V and 4 bases at J, with 14 bases in the middle.

The chain couples TRBV20-1 to TRBJ2-3; D uncertain. This CDR3 is 13 amino acids long. The V gene lost 6 bases and the J gene lost 5 bases, with 15 bases spanning the gap. Germline V gives CDR1 DFQATT, CDR2 SNEGSKA (reference sequence). This CDR3 reads CSAGSHAEDTQYF. Written as DNA, the CDR3 is TGCAGTGCCGGGTCCCATGCGGAAGATACGCAGTATTTT.

At least ten counts were recorded for this clonotype. J is TRBJ2-5 and V is TRBV12-3 or TRBV12-4; 11 nucleotides align to TRBD2. Trimming cost V 5 bases and J 4 bases; bases outside gene matches: 9. This CDR3 spans 16 amino acids. The CDR3 loop is CASSTLAGGPSETQYF. In DNA, the CDR3 is TGTGCCAGCAGTACCTTAGCGGGAGGGCCGTCAGAGACCCAGTACTTC.

This clonotype was counted only a few times. The V gene is TRBV7-9, the J gene TRBJ1-1; weak D call: TRBD1 (5 bases). CDR3 length equals 13 residues. V was pared by 5 bases and J by 7 bases, with 14 bases between. CDR1 is SEHNR and CDR2 is FQNEAQ in the germline V gene (reference sequence). The DNA for the CDR3 is TGTGCCAGCAGCGTTTCAATGGGGGGTGAAGCTTTCTTT. Residues: CASSVSMGGEAFF.

The chain combines TRBV7-9 with TRBJ2-7, with a tentative D call TRBD1 (6 bases). This CDR3 has 14 residues. Germline CDR1 SEHNR, CDR2 FQNEAQ (reference sequence). V was cut by 5 bases and J by 2 bases, with 13 bases left in between. DNA of the CDR3: TGTGCCAGCAGCCCCCGGGACACCCCCTACGAGCAGTACTTC. It encodes CASSPRDTPYEQYF.

The chain employs TRBV10-2 and TRBJ2-1; 9 nucleotides agree with TRBD2. V shed 8 bases, J shed 0 bases, and the junction held 8 bases outside the gene matches. The CDR3 totals 16 residues. Germline values: CDR1 WSHSY, CDR2 SAAADI. In DNA, the CDR3 is TGCGCCAGCTCGGGCGGGAGGGACCCCTCCTACAATGAGCAGTTCTTC. Its translation is CASSGGRDPSYNEQFF.

Many counts were recorded for this clonotype. V gene TRBV20-1 combines with J gene TRBJ2-1; the D gene is possibly TRBD1 (6 bases). V dropped 6 bases and J dropped 10 bases, with 22 bases sitting between them. The CDR3 is made up of 14 amino acids. The germline V gene encodes CDR1 DFQATT and CDR2 SNEGSKA (reference sequence). The CDR3 region is CSAPSGTQRGEQFF. DNA for the CDR3: TGCAGTGCACCCTCTGGGACACAACGGGGAGAGCAGTTCTTC.